This section outlines one T cell receptor (beta chain) sequence together with its context. Its antigen is not known. A junction boundary mismatches the germline segment, possibly from a read error. Treatment in this sample: roughly 10-day PBMC culture with coronavirus spike peptide pools or control peptides (ViraFEST assay). Cultures got half-medium changes with IL-2 on days 3 and 7. The CDR3 totals 13 residues. The germline CDR1 and CDR2 sequences are SGHRS and YFSETQ. The data stem from a study of vaccination and CD4 T cells after COVID-19. On the study more broadly: Overlapping spike peptides served as the stimulus for the cells. These peptides came from SARS-CoV-2 and from the common cold coronaviruses HCoV-NL63, HCoV-OC43 and HCoV-229E.

Cultured CD4+ T-cell DNA underwent Oncomine TCR Beta short-read sequencing. The source of extracted genomic DNA was cultured CD4+ T cells. TCRdb redid the calling of the PCR reads with MiXCR, one entry per CDR3 protein. The sample lists about 14,000 distinct CDR3 sequences; about 29% were seen once. The receptor was derived from a human donor with COVID-19. Sequencing was done on a sample of cultured CD4+ T cells from blood. This chain uses TRBV5-1 with TRBJ2-7, with TRBD2 identical over 7 bases. CDR3 bases: TGCGCCAGCAGCTTGCTTGGGGACTACGGGCAGTACTTC. Its translation is CASSLLGDYGQYF.